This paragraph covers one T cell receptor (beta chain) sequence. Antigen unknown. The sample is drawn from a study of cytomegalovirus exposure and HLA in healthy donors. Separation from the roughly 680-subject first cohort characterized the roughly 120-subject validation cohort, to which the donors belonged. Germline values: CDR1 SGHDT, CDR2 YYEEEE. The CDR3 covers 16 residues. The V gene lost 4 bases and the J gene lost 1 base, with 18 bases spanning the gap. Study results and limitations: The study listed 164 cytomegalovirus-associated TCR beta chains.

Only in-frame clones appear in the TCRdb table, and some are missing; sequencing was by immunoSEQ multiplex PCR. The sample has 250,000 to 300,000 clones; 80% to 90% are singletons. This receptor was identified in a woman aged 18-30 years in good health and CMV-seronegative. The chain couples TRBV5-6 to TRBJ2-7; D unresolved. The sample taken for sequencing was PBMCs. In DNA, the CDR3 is TGTGCCAGCAGCGGTATAGTTTTTAAAAAGTCCTACGAGCAGTACTTC. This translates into CASSGIVFKKSYEQYF.